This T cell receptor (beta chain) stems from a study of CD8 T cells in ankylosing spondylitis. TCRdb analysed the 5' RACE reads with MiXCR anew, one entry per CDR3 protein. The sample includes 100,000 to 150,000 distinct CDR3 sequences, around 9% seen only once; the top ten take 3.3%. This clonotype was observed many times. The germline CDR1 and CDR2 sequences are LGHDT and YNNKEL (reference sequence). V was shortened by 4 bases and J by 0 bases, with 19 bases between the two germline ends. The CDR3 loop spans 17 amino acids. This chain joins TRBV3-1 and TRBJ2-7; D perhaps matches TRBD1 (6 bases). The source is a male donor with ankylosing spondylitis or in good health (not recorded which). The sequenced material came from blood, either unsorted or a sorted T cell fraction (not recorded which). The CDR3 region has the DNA TGTGCCAGCAGCCTCCAGGGGCAGGGCCTCTTCTCCTACGAGCAGTACTTC. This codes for CASSLQGQGLFSYEQYF.